This T cell receptor beta chain comes out of a study of CXCR3-negative and CXCR3-positive naive CD8 T cells. Each TRB cDNA library was prepared by 5' RACE (with UMI labels). TCRdb reprocessed the 5' RACE reads, with one entry per CDR3 protein and no DNA. This specimen shows tens of thousands of distinct CDR3 sequences; the ten leading clones hold approximately 1.1%. Study results and limitations: Between one naive subset and the other, surface CD5 was comparable, and TCR strength was inferred from TRB CDR3 properties.

Concerning this clonotype itself: Its antigen is as yet unknown.

This CDR3 is built from 14 residues. Germline CDR1 and CDR2: SGDLS and YYNGEE. This chain links TRBV9 with TRBJ2-3; TCRdb's D call, TRBD1, is unchecked because there is no DNA. The TCR comes from a human donor in good health. Some clones in this sample may be carry-over from other donors' samples. What was sequenced was naive CXCR3- CD8+ T cells from blood. Subset given: CD45RO-CCR7+CD27+CD95- naive CD8+ T cells lacking CXCR3 (TNR3-). CDR3 sequence: CASSLEGRTDTQYF.